The 13 T cell receptor beta chains presented below share a single source sample, sequenced in a study of T-cell reconstitution after alpha-beta-depleted transplantation in children. Preparation of the TCRbeta library used unique molecular identifiers. A single record per CDR3 protein comes from TCRdb applying MiXCR to the PCR reads. Of fewer than 550,000 distinct CDR3 sequences listed, 10% to 12% were seen once; the top ten hold 13% to 15%. The specimen was PBMCs, mostly from graft donor cells, collected 180 days after TCRalphabeta/CD19-depleted stem cell transplant. The receptors were gathered from a female patient aged 2-9 years who had a stem cell transplant for aplastic anemia, so the T cells may come from the graft donor.

The V gene is TRBV6-2 or TRBV6-3, the J gene TRBJ1-1; a weak D match, TRBD1 (6 bases). Per the germline V gene, CDR1 is MNHEY and CDR2 is SVGEGT. This CDR3 has 15 amino acids. V shed 6 bases and J shed 5 bases, with 19 bases lying between them. This chain's CDR3 is CASSRPGEGKTEAFF. The CDR3 bases are TGTGCCAGCAGCCGGCCAGGGGAGGGGAAGACTGAAGCTTTCTTT.

This clonotype was counted at least ten times. The chain carries TRBV20-1 and TRBJ2-3; tentative D call: TRBD1 (5 bases). Trimming pared 1 base from V and 4 bases from J, leaving 15 bases between. Per germline, CDR1 DFQATT and CDR2 SNEGSKA (reference sequence). The CDR3 loop spans 15 amino acids. The CDR3 here is CSARGGSLEPDTQYF. The CDR3 DNA reads as TGCAGTGCTAGAGGGGGCTCACTGGAGCCAGATACGCAGTATTTT.

The table lists this clonotype with a few counts. The V and J genes are TRBV15 and TRBJ1-5; unclear D gene. Deletions cut 0 bases from V and 7 bases from J, with 13 bases between. This CDR3 comprises 15 residues. Looked up from germline, CDR1 is LNHNV and CDR2 is YYDKDF (reference sequence). The CDR3 sequence: CATSRDLGPGQPQHF. The DNA of the CDR3 is TGTGCCACCAGCAGAGATCTAGGGCCCGGGCAGCCCCAGCATTTT.

Here the CDR3 DNA reads TGCAGTGCCCGGGCAGGAGATAATTCACCCCTCCACTTT. Its protein is CSARAGDNSPLHF. The rearrangement uses TRBV20-1 and TRBJ1-6; D gene uncertain. The CDR3 spans 13 residues. The ends were cut back, 6 bases at V and 5 bases at J, with 11 bases in the middle. CDR1 is DFQATT and CDR2 is SNEGSKA in the germline V gene (reference sequence).

This clonotype was counted only a few times. This chain connects TRBV27 to TRBJ2-7, with 8 nucleotides matching TRBD1. Germline V gene sequence: CDR1 MNHEY, CDR2 SMNVEV (reference sequence). The CDR3 runs 17 residues. The trim removed 5 bases at V and 2 bases at J, leaving 14 bases unmatched. Here the CDR3 reads CASSLRVDRAFPYEQYF. The CDR3, as DNA: TGTGCCAGCAGTCTTAGGGTGGACAGGGCTTTTCCCTACGAGCAGTACTTC.

The chain joins TRBV30 to TRBJ2-7; D is uncertain. The CDR3 is 13 amino acids. V was pared by 2 bases and J by 2 bases, with 10 bases between. Germline loops: CDR1 GTSNPN, CDR2 SVGIG (reference sequence). The CDR3: CAWSLGRPYEQYF. The CDR3 DNA is TGTGCCTGGAGTTTGGGCAGGCCCTACGAGCAGTACTTC.

This clonotype was seen at least ten times. The chain's CDR3 is CASKRAREQYF. DNA for the CDR3: TGTGCCAGCAAGAGGGCCAGGGAGCAGTACTTC. The genes are TRBV5-6 and TRBJ2-7; TRBD2 is a possible D gene (5 bases). Trimming removed 6 bases at V and 7 bases at J, with 11 bases between. CDR3 length: 11 residues. Germline loops: CDR1 SGHDT, CDR2 YYEEEE.

V and J are TRBV18 and TRBJ1-5, with TRBD1 identical over 10 bases. V dropped 6 bases and J dropped 4; count of bases not matched to a gene: 9. Germline V CDR1 and CDR2: KGHSH, LQKENI. The CDR3 totals 16 residues. In nucleotides, the CDR3 is TGTGCCAGCTCCCCGCGACAGGGGGCTGCAAATCAGCCCCAGCATTTT. Translating it yields CASSPRQGAANQPQHF.

J is TRBJ2-7 and V is TRBV18; D unresolved. In germline, CDR1 is KGHSH, CDR2 LQKENI. This CDR3 contains 14 residues. Trimming cost V 1 base and J 2 bases, with 9 bases left between them. This CDR3 reads CASSPRNSPYEQYV. In DNA form, the CDR3 reads TGTGCCAGCTCACCACGAAATTCCCCCTACGAGCAGTACGTC.

The table lists this clonotype with a few counts. This chain links TRBV24-1 with TRBJ2-1, with D possibly matching TRBD2 (5 bases). This CDR3 is 13 amino acids long. The V gene lost 7 bases and the J gene lost 3 bases, with 9 bases spanning the gap. CDR1 is KGHDR and CDR2 is SFDVKD in the germline V gene. In nucleotides, the CDR3 is TGTGCCACCAGCCCCCGGGACTACAATGAGCAGTTCTTC. It is translated as CATSPRDYNEQFF.

The chain couples TRBV10-2 to TRBJ2-2; D unclear. Germline lookup yields CDR1 WSHSY and CDR2 SAAADI. The V gene lost 6 bases and the J gene lost 3 bases, with 20 bases spanning the gap. This CDR3 is built from 17 residues. CDR3 residues: CASRVSPPRRDTGELFF. The CDR3 DNA reads TGCGCCAGCAGAGTGAGTCCCCCGCGTAGAGACACCGGGGAGCTGTTTTTT.

This clonotype was counted between two and nine times. The chain is built from TRBV15 and TRBJ2-2; no firm D call. The CDR3 contains 15 residues. Trimming removed 4 bases at V and 4 bases at J, with 13 bases between. Germline V lookup: CDR1 LNHNV, CDR2 YYDKDF (reference sequence). The DNA of the CDR3 is TGTGCCACCAGCACACGGTCGGTCGGCACCGGGGAGCTGTTTTTT. This translates into CATSTRSVGTGELFF. Full variable domain (remainder filled in from reference TRBV15 and TRBJ2-2): DAMVIQNPRYQVTQFGKPVTLSCSQTLNHNVMYWYQQKSSQAPKLLFHYYDKDFNNEADTPDNFQSRRPNTSFCFLDIRSPGLGDTAMYLCATSTRSVGTGELFFGEGSRLTVL.

This chain connects TRBV27 to TRBJ2-1, with D unclear. Germline V gene data show CDR1 as MNHEY and CDR2 as SMNVEV (reference sequence). The ends were cut back, 6 bases at V and 0 bases at J, with 6 bases in the middle. The CDR3 length is 13 residues. The CDR3 protein is CASRGISYNEQFF. In DNA, the CDR3 is TGTGCCAGCAGAGGGATCTCCTACAATGAGCAGTTCTTC.